These 10 T cell receptor beta chains were all obtained from the same sample, sequenced in a study of blood T cell repertoires in COVID-19. Clones were read by immunoSEQ multiplex PCR, and TCRdb kept only the in-frame ones, dropping some. The table lists around 97,000 clones, about 91% of them singletons. Sequences were obtained from peripheral blood. The receptors originated from a human donor in a cohort sampled during active COVID-19.

The chain recombines TRBV30 with TRBJ1-5; TRBD1 agrees at 12 bases. The CDR3 contains 18 residues. Trimming took 4 bases from V and 2 from J; bases not matched to a gene: 12. Germline V gene sequence: CDR1 GTSNPN, CDR2 SVGIG (reference sequence). In nucleotides, the CDR3 is TGTGCCTGGACTCTTGGGGACAGGGGGCAGAAGGGCAATCAGCCCCAGCATTTT. Encoded protein: CAWTLGDRGQKGNQPQHF.

Concerning this clone: The sample carries other DNA sequences with the same CDR3. The J gene is TRBJ2-2, the V gene TRBV7-2; 7 bases match TRBD2. Germline V CDR1 and CDR2: SGHTA, FQGNSA. The CDR3 totals 15 residues. V shed 4 bases, J shed 3 bases, and the junction held 5 bases outside the gene matches. The CDR3 loop reads CASSWTGGDTGELFF. DNA of the CDR3: TGTGCCAGCAGCTGGACGGGGGGAGACACCGGGGAGCTGTTTTTT.

V and J are TRBV30 and TRBJ1-6; D not certain. CDR1 is GTSNPN, CDR2 SVGIG, per germline (reference sequence). The CDR3 contains 15 residues. The germline V and J ends were trimmed by 8 bases and 6 bases, with 20 bases remaining between them. CDR3 coding DNA: TGTGCCCTAAGGAATCTCGGGGTAGGTAATTCACCCCTCCACTTT. Amino acid sequence: CALRNLGVGNSPLHF.

The rearrangement links TRBV6-5 to TRBJ2-1; D may be TRBD2 (5 bases). Trimming left V 7 bases short and J 7 bases short, with 17 bases between. The CDR3 is 14 residues long. Germline V lookup: CDR1 MNHEY, CDR2 SVGAGI. In DNA, the CDR3 is TGTGCCAGCATCGGCTCGATTAGAGGGAATGAGCAGTTCTTC. It yields the protein CASIGSIRGNEQFF.

The J gene is TRBJ2-7, the V gene TRBV18, with a tentative D call TRBD2 (6 bases). The CDR3 covers 17 residues. The V and J ends lost 3 bases and 5 bases respectively, with 23 bases between them. Per germline, CDR1 KGHSH and CDR2 LQKENI. The CDR3 nucleotides are TGTGCCAGCTCACCGACGGAAGGCCTAGCGAGCCGCGACGAGCAGTACTTC. This encodes CASSPTEGLASRDEQYF.

This chain uses TRBV24-1 with TRBJ2-7; 7 bases align to TRBD2. The junction had 11 bases not matched to a gene; V was cut back by 4 bases and J by 0 bases. There are 17 residues in the CDR3. CDR1 and CDR2 from the germline V gene are KGHDR and SFDVKD. DNA for the CDR3: TGTGCCACCAGTGACTCGACTCGGGGGGTGCACTCCTACGAGCAGTACTTC. It codes for CATSDSTRGVHSYEQYF.

This rearrangement joins TRBV12-3 or TRBV12-4 to TRBJ1-1; D gene unclear. The V end was cut by 11 bases, the J end by 4 bases, with 11 bases between. The CDR3 totals 11 residues. As DNA, the CDR3 is TGTGCCTTAAGACTAGGCACTGAAGCTTTCTTT. It is translated as CALRLGTEAFF.

The V gene is TRBV19, the J gene TRBJ2-1; 13 positions match TRBD2. The junction had 13 bases not matched to a gene; V was cut back by 5 bases and J by 0 bases. From germline, CDR1 is LNHDA and CDR2 SQIVND (reference sequence). There are 20 residues in the CDR3. CDR3 region: CASSRTGTSGIMSSYNEQFF. The CDR3 DNA sequence: TGTGCCAGTAGTCGCACCGGGACTAGCGGGATAATGAGCTCCTACAATGAGCAGTTCTTC. The variable domain in full, completed from reference TRBV19 and TRBJ2-1, reads DGGITQSPKYLFRKEGQNVTLSCEQNLNHDAMYWYRQDPGQGLRLIYYSQIVNDFQKGDIAEGYSVSREKKESFPLTVTSAQKNPTAFYLCASSRTGTSGIMSSYNEQFFGPGTRLTVL.

This sequence joins TRBV11-3 and TRBJ2-7; the match to TRBD2 covers 7 bases. V gave up 3 bases and J gave up 5 bases; unmatched junction bases: 7. The germline V gene has CDR1 SGHNT and CDR2 YENEEA. This CDR3 comprises 14 residues. The CDR3 DNA is TGTGCCAGCAGCTTGGGAGGGTCAAGGGACGAGCAGTACTTC. Its protein is CASSLGGSRDEQYF.

This chain connects TRBV7-5 to TRBJ2-7; the table names TRBD1, a call not compared with the DNA. TRBV7-5 is flagged as a pseudogene. The CDR3 runs to 15 residues. CDR3 sequence reads: CARLQRTGRSYEQYF. The DNA for the CDR3 is TGTGCCAGACTTCAGAGGACAGGGCGTTCCTACGAGCAGTACTTC.